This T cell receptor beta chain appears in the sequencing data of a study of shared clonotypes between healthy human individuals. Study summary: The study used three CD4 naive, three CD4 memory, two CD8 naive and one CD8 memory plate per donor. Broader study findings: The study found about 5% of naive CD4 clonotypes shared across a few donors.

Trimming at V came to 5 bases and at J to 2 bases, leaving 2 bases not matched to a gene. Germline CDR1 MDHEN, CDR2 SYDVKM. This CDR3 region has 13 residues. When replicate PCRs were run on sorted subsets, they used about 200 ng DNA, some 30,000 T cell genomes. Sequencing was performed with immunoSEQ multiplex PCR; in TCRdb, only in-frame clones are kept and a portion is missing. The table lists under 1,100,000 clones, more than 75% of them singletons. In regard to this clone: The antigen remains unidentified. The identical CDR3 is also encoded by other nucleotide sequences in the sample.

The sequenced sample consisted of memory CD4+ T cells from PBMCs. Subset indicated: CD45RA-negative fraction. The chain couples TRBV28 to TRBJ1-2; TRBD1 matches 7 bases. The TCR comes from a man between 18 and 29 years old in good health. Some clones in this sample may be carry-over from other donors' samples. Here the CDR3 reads CASSPDRNYGYTF. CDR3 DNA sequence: TGTGCCAGCAGTCCGGACAGGAACTATGGCTACACCTTC.